This T cell receptor (beta chain) was sequenced for a study of T cell responses to AZD1222 COVID-19 vaccine. On the study more broadly: Second-dose timings of about 4 or about 12 weeks were pooled.

Study outcomes and limitations: Donors in the cohort were predominantly white British and more often female, and clonal diversity was possibly underestimated. There were vaccine-associated CD4 TCRs across spike, dominant at 160-218 and 743-854.

As for this clone: Its antigen is unidentified.

The data were produced by immunoSEQ multiplex PCR, yet TCRdb's version contains in-frame clones alone and is incomplete. Seen here are approximately 65,000 clones, roughly three quarters observed once, and the top ten hold around an eighth. This CDR3 contains 13 residues. The ends lost 6 bases at V and 7 bases at J; junction bases unmatched: 4. The sample in question was peripheral blood, obtained on day 0 of AZD1222 vaccination. This chain links TRBV12-3 or TRBV12-4 with TRBJ1-4; 8 positions agree with TRBD1. The source is an adult in good health. CDR3: CASSGQGGEKLFF. In DNA form, the CDR3 reads TGTGCCAGCAGCGGACAGGGAGGTGAAAAACTGTTTTTT.